These 24 T cell receptor beta chains share one sample of origin, sequenced in a study of CD8+ T cells in alopecia areata. The treatment is: oral pan-JAK inhibitor, 5-10 mg twice daily. Extracted RNA was reverse transcribed, and the resulting cDNA served as sequencing template. Profiled with immunoSEQ multiplex PCR; TCRdb holds only in-frame clones, not every one. The sample records some 190,000 clones, about 47% being singletons. Sequencing was performed on CD8+ T cells sorted from blood, taken at week 52, from a patient treated with tofacitinib. The receptors derive from a human donor with alopecia areata.

The V call is TRBV27, the J call TRBJ2-7; 8 nucleotides align to TRBD2. V gave up 5 bases and J gave up 1 base; unmatched junction bases: 4. The CDR3 loop spans 14 amino acids. Germline CDR1 is MNHEY and CDR2 is SMNVEV (reference sequence). The CDR3 DNA is TGTGCCAGCAGTGCCCCGGGAGGGTCCTACGAGCAGTACTTC. The encoded protein is CASSAPGGSYEQYF.

The gene calls are TRBV5-1 and TRBJ1-1; D might be TRBD1 (6 bases). The CDR3 contains 15 residues. V was cut by 0 bases and J by 0 bases, with 9 bases left in between. Per the germline V gene, CDR1 is SGHRS and CDR2 is YFSETQ. The CDR3 loop reads CASSLGQGLNTEAFF. For the CDR3, the DNA is TGCGCCAGCAGCTTGGGTCAGGGGCTGAACACTGAAGCTTTCTTT. Filled out from reference TRBV5-1 and TRBJ1-1, the complete variable domain reads KAGVTQTPRYLIKTRGQQVTLSCSPISGHRSVSWYQQTPGQGLQFLFEYFSETQRNKGNFPGRFSGRQFSNSRSEMNVSTLELGDSALYLCASSLGQGLNTEAFFGQGTRLTVV.

This clone came up a few times. V gene TRBV6-1 combines with J gene TRBJ1-1; no clear D gene. V lost 2 bases, J lost 4 bases, and 11 bases lay in between. Germline CDR1 MNHNS, CDR2 SASEGT. This CDR3 comprises 14 residues. CDR3 bases: TGTGCCAGCAGTGAATGGGAGGGATCCACTGAAGCTTTCTTT. Protein product: CASSEWEGSTEAFF.

This clone has only a few counts. This chain joins TRBV27 and TRBJ2-4, with D tentatively TRBD1 (6 bases). In germline, CDR1 is MNHEY, CDR2 SMNVEV (reference sequence). The CDR3 length is 17 residues. V dropped 0 bases and J dropped 9 bases, with 21 bases sitting between them. As DNA, the CDR3 is TGTGCCAGCAGTTTATCCATAACGGGACACAGCTTTGGCATTCAGTACTTC. It specifies CASSLSITGHSFGIQYF.

The V gene is TRBV6-1, the J gene TRBJ1-5; 8 bases line up with TRBD1. Germline lookup yields CDR1 MNHNS and CDR2 SASEGT. J gave up 6 bases and V 5 bases, and 6 bases lay outside the gene matches. This CDR3 is built from 14 residues. Written as DNA, the CDR3 is TGTGCCAGCAGTTCCTCAGGGGGCGCTCAGCCCCAGCATTTT. The encoded protein is CASSSSGGAQPQHF.

The V call is TRBV9, the J call TRBJ1-6; D gene unclear. The CDR3 is 14 residues long. The V gene lost 4 bases and the J gene lost 9 bases, with 14 bases spanning the gap. Looked up from germline, CDR1 is SGDLS and CDR2 is YYNGEE. As DNA, the CDR3 is TGTGCCAGCAGCCCATTAGGAGGCGGTTCACCCCTCCACTTT. Translation gives CASSPLGGGSPLHF.

The rearrangement uses TRBV5-6 and TRBJ1-2; D gene unclear. Germline V lookup: CDR1 SGHDT, CDR2 YYEEEE. The CDR3 extends over 13 amino acids. Trimming took off 4 bases at V and 3 bases at J, with 10 bases between the two ends. DNA of the CDR3: TGTGCCAGCAGCCCACGAGCTGACTATGGCTACACCTTC. This translates into CASSPRADYGYTF.

The chain links TRBV30 to TRBJ2-7; D assignment may be TRBD1 or TRBD2 (6 bases each). V gave up 4 bases and J gave up 6 bases, with 19 bases separating them. The CDR3 spans 14 residues. Germline V lookup: CDR1 GTSNPN, CDR2 SVGIG (reference sequence). The CDR3 here is CAWNPGAGSGEQYF. CDR3 nucleotides: TGTGCCTGGAACCCGGGGGCTGGGTCCGGCGAGCAGTACTTC.

This clone was recorded many times. The rearrangement links TRBV7-9 to TRBJ1-1; D gene ambiguous. The V gene lost 1 base and the J gene lost 6 bases, with 9 bases spanning the gap. Germline V lookup: CDR1 SEHNR, CDR2 FQNEAQ (reference sequence). CDR3 length: 13 residues. CDR3 nucleotides: TGTGCCAGCAGCTTAGGCGACACGTCTGAAGCTTTCTTT. It specifies CASSLGDTSEAFF.

The chain uses TRBV5-1 and TRBJ2-1; D not resolved. This CDR3 has 15 amino acids. Between the trimmed V and J ends, which lost 2 bases and 0 bases, there was a span of 9 bases. Germline V gene data show CDR1 as SGHRS and CDR2 as YFSETQ. Here the CDR3 reads CASSFLPSSYNEQFF. The CDR3 DNA follows: TGCGCCAGCAGCTTCTTACCCAGCTCCTACAATGAGCAGTTCTTC.

V gene TRBV6-1 combines with J gene TRBJ2-1, with D unresolved. V lost 5 bases to trimming and J lost 5 bases, with 7 bases between them. Germline V gives CDR1 MNHNS, CDR2 SASEGT. The CDR3 is made up of 12 amino acids. CDR3 region: CASSQTNNEQFF. For the CDR3, the DNA is TGTGCCAGCAGTCAAACCAACAATGAGCAGTTCTTC.

Many counts were recorded for this clone. The chain has TRBV6-5 and TRBJ1-6, with D unclear. This CDR3 comprises 14 residues. Germline V lookup: CDR1 MNHEY, CDR2 SVGAGI. The V end was cut by 6 bases, the J end by 5 bases, with 11 bases between. CDR3 residues: CASRPGPDNSPLHF. CDR3 nucleotide sequence: TGTGCCAGCAGACCAGGTCCGGATAATTCACCCCTCCACTTT.

V usage is TRBV7-9 and J usage is TRBJ2-2; D is possibly TRBD1 (5 bases). Germline CDR1 reads SEHNR; CDR2 reads FQNEAQ (reference sequence). This CDR3 has 16 amino acids. Between the trimmed V and J ends, which lost 5 bases and 0 bases, there was a span of 13 bases. The CDR3 sequence is CASSPRQISNTGELFF. In DNA, the CDR3 is TGTGCCAGCAGCCCGAGACAGATTTCGAACACCGGGGAGCTGTTTTTT.

This clone was recorded a few times. V and J are TRBV7-3 and TRBJ2-3, with D perhaps matching TRBD1 (6 bases). The V and J ends lost 5 bases and 7 bases respectively, with 10 bases between them. This CDR3 contains 12 residues. Germline V gene sequence: CDR1 SGHTA, CDR2 FQGTGA. CDR3 sequence reads: CASSTQGNTQYF. The CDR3, as DNA: TGTGCCAGCAGCACACAGGGAAATACGCAGTATTTT.

DNA of the CDR3: TGTGCCAGCAGCTTGGTGTTAAGCTCCTACAATGAGCAGTTCTTC. This gives the protein CASSLVLSSYNEQFF. J is TRBJ2-1 and V is TRBV5-6; D unresolved. The germline CDR1 and CDR2 sequences are SGHDT and YYEEEE. The V end was cut by 0 bases, the J end by 0 bases, with 7 bases between. CDR3 size: 15 residues.

The chain's CDR3 is CASSSDSYGYTF. CDR3 in DNA: TGTGCCAGCAGCTCGGACAGCTATGGCTACACCTTC. This rearrangement joins TRBV13 to TRBJ1-2; D perhaps matches TRBD1 (6 bases). Germline-derived CDR1 and CDR2 are PRHDT and FYEKMQ (reference sequence). Trimming cost V 4 bases and J 4 bases, with 7 bases left between them. This CDR3 has 12 residues.

V and J are TRBV27 and TRBJ1-2; D is undetermined. Germline values: CDR1 MNHEY, CDR2 SMNVEV (reference sequence). The CDR3 spans 14 residues. The ends were cut back, 2 bases at V and 4 bases at J, with 11 bases in the middle. The CDR3, as DNA: TGTGCCAGCAGTTTAAGCGGCAGTATCTATGGCTACACCTTC. Amino acid sequence: CASSLSGSIYGYTF.

The V and J genes are TRBV27 and TRBJ2-1; D uncertain. CDR3 size: 14 residues. CDR1 and CDR2 (germline): MNHEY, SMNVEV (reference sequence). V was cut by 4 bases and J by 0 bases, with 7 bases left in between. CDR3 sequence: CASSSESSYNEQFF. The CDR3 coding sequence is TGTGCCAGCAGTTCTGAGAGCTCCTACAATGAGCAGTTCTTC.

This chain links TRBV6-1 with TRBJ1-6; TRBD1 is a possible D gene (6 bases). V lost 9 bases and J 5 bases, leaving 8 bases between the germline ends. Germline CDR1 and CDR2: MNHNS and SASEGT. The length of the CDR3 is 12 residues. The CDR3, as DNA: TGTGCCAGTGCAGGGGATAATTCACCCCTCCACTTT. Translation gives CASAGDNSPLHF.

This clone was recorded a few times. V usage is TRBV7-2 and J usage is TRBJ1-1; maybe TRBD1 (6 bases). The V gene's germline CDR1 is SGHTA and CDR2 FQGNSA. The CDR3 sequence is 13 residues long. V lost 1 base and J 4 bases, leaving 7 bases between the germline ends. CDR3 sequence: CASSLGTATEAFF. The CDR3 bases are TGTGCCAGCAGCTTAGGGACAGCCACTGAAGCTTTCTTT.

The chain recombines TRBV30 with TRBJ1-2; weak D call: TRBD1 (5 bases). V was shortened by 0 bases and J by 4 bases, with 9 bases between the two germline ends. The CDR3 length is 13 residues. CDR1 GTSNPN and CDR2 SVGIG come from the germline V gene (reference sequence). This chain's CDR3 is CAWSVLGTYGYTF. The CDR3 DNA reads TGTGCCTGGAGTGTTCTGGGGACCTATGGCTACACCTTC.

The genes are TRBV7-2 and TRBJ2-7; D possibly corresponds to TRBD2 (6 bases). V lost 6 bases and J 1 base, leaving 10 bases between the germline ends. CDR3 length: 13 amino acids. Germline assignment: CDR1 SGHTA and CDR2 FQGNSA. CDR3 DNA sequence: TGTGCCAGCAGACGGGGGTCGTCCTACGAGCAGTACTTC. This translates into CASRRGSSYEQYF.

This sequence joins TRBV7-9 and TRBJ1-5; D is ambiguous. Germline V gene data show CDR1 as SEHNR and CDR2 as FQNEAQ (reference sequence). The CDR3 contains 14 residues. V was cut by 0 bases and J by 7 bases, with 10 bases left in between. This chain's CDR3 is CASSLAEVSQPQHF. CDR3 bases: TGTGCCAGCAGCTTAGCGGAGGTATCGCAGCCCCAGCATTTT.

The CDR3, as DNA: TGCGCCAGCAGCCAAGTCTCGGACAGCTCCTACGAGCAGTACTTC. It is translated as CASSQVSDSSYEQYF. The J gene is TRBJ2-7, the V gene TRBV4-3, with a tentative D call TRBD1 (6 bases). V was cut by 1 base and J by 0 bases, with 10 bases left in between. The CDR3 length is 15 residues. Germline-derived CDR1 and CDR2 are LGHNA and YSLEER.